This T cell receptor beta chain derives from a study of T cells expressing NK-cell markers. Study information: Repertoires of TCR beta were obtained from T cells sorted as CD3+CD56+NKG2C+, CD3+CD56+NKG2C- and CD3+CD56-NKG2C+.

With the 5' RACE reads reprocessed, TCRdb shows one record per CDR3 protein and no DNA. This sample contains 550,000 to 600,000 distinct CDR3 sequences. The CDR3 contains 14 residues. Germline CDR1 is SGHRS and CDR2 is YFSETQ. Material: blood T cells: a sorted CD56 or NKG2C T cell subset, CD4+ or CD8+ T cells, or bulk PBMC T cells (not recorded which). The TCR was taken from a man aged 18 to 30 in good health. This chain uses TRBV5-1 with TRBJ2-3. This CDR3 is CASSPDPSRDTQYF.